This record covers a single T cell receptor beta chain. Antigen specificity is unknown. Healthy bone marrow donors supplied every sample. CDR1 is MNHEY, CDR2 SMNVEV, per germline (reference sequence). With 2 bases removed from V and 6 bases from J, the gap between germline ends came to 8 bases. This CDR3 spans 13 amino acids. The data were obtained in a study of cytomegalovirus exposure and HLA in healthy donors. Notes on the study in general: Previous analysis showed most TCR beta V segments were productive about 90% or about 30% of the time. Cytomegalovirus-associated TCR beta chains were listed, numbering over 150.

In the PCR, 60 Vbeta and 13 Jbeta primers were used. Using immunoSEQ multiplex PCR, the repertoire was profiled, and TCRdb retains in-frame clones only, with some absent. The sample records hundreds of thousands of clones, 65% to 90% being singletons. This receptor was identified in a girl under 18 in good health and CMV-seronegative. Sequenced material: PBMCs. The chain uses TRBV27 and TRBJ1-5; D is undetermined. CDR3 region: CASSLQAGQPQHF. The CDR3 DNA follows: TGTGCCAGCAGTTTACAGGCAGGTCAGCCCCAGCATTTT.